Below are 20 T cell receptor beta chains sequenced from a single sample in a study of CD8 T cells in Susac syndrome. RNA totalling roughly 0.45 to 1 ug underwent reverse transcription with random hexamers. MiXCR was run by TCRdb on the immunoSEQ multiplex PCR reads, yielding one entry per CDR3 protein. The data contain about 160,000 distinct CDR3 sequences, about 96% of them seen just once; the ten biggest clones take up approximately 0.12%. Sequenced: CD4+ T cells from PBMCs. These receptors were obtained from a human donor with Susac syndrome.

The chain couples TRBV18 to TRBJ2-6; no clear D. This CDR3 has 15 amino acids. Germline CDR1 and CDR2: KGHSH and LQKENI. V lost 8 bases, J lost 1 base, and 12 bases lay in between. CDR3 protein: CASTVGESGANVLTF. DNA of the CDR3: TGTGCCAGCACCGTAGGAGAATCTGGGGCCAACGTCCTGACTTTC.

The chain carries TRBV25-1 and TRBJ2-7; 10 bases are a match to TRBD1. The J segment lost 6 bases and the V segment lost 1 base, leaving 0 bases of the junction unmatched. CDR1 is MGHDK and CDR2 is SYGVNS in the germline V gene. This CDR3 region has 13 residues. The DNA for the CDR3 is TGTGCCAGCAGTGAATGGACAGGGGGCGAGCAGTACTTC. This translates into CASSEWTGGEQYF.

This rearrangement joins TRBV4-3 to TRBJ2-3; D is ambiguous. Trimming took 0 bases from V and 0 from J, leaving 7 bases between them. The germline V gene has CDR1 LGHNA and CDR2 YSLEER. This CDR3 spans 15 amino acids. DNA for the CDR3: TGCGCCAGCAGCCAAGAGGGTAGAAGCACAGATACGCAGTATTTT. Protein sequence: CASSQEGRSTDTQYF.

The chain employs TRBV6-1 and TRBJ2-7, with D maybe TRBD2 (6 bases). Trimming shortened V by 6 bases and J by 2 bases, and 11 bases separated the two germline ends. The length of the CDR3 is 13 residues. Germline V gene data show CDR1 as MNHNS and CDR2 as SASEGT. The CDR3 sequence: CASSVAGTYEQYV. As DNA, the CDR3 is TGTGCCAGCAGCGTCGCGGGGACCTACGAGCAGTACGTC.

The V call is TRBV2, the J call TRBJ2-4; 7 nucleotides agree with TRBD1. The J segment lost 8 bases and the V segment lost 7 bases, leaving 14 bases of the junction unmatched. Germline V gene sequence: CDR1 SNHLY, CDR2 FYNNEI. The CDR3 spans 15 residues. CDR3 sequence reads: CASKEQGGLSDIQYF. The CDR3 DNA follows: TGTGCCAGCAAAGAACAAGGGGGCCTCTCGGACATTCAGTACTTC. The full variable domain, in which reference TRBV2 and TRBJ2-4 provide the parts outside the CDR3, is EPEVTQTPSHQVTQMGQEVILRCVPISNHLYFYWYRQILGQKVEFLVSFYNNEISEKSEIFDDQFSVERPDGSNFTLKIRSTKLEDSAMYFCASKEQGGLSDIQYFGAGTRLSVL.

The chain combines TRBV7-2 with TRBJ2-2; D not certain. V was cut by 2 bases and J by 0 bases, with 10 bases left in between. Per the germline V gene, CDR1 is SGHTA and CDR2 is FQGNSA. The CDR3 has 16 residues. Written as DNA, the CDR3 is TGTGCCAGCAGCTTATATATCCTGGCGAACACCGGGGAGCTGTTTTTT. Translation gives CASSLYILANTGELFF.

The rearrangement joins TRBV29-1 to TRBJ2-1; D call uncertain. V was pared by 5 bases and J by 5 bases, with 16 bases between. Germline CDR1 reads SQVTM; CDR2 reads ANQGSEA. The CDR3 length is 14 residues. The CDR3 DNA reads TGCAGCGTTCATTTGATCTCATCCGACAATGAGCAGTTCTTC. Amino acid sequence: CSVHLISSDNEQFF.

The chain employs TRBV3-1 and TRBJ2-7, with D uncertain. This CDR3 has 15 residues. V lost 1 base, J lost 0 bases, and 10 bases lay in between. CDR1 and CDR2 (germline): LGHDT, YNNKEL (reference sequence). CDR3 loop: CASSQVGRSSYEQYF. The DNA for the CDR3 is TGTGCCAGCAGCCAAGTCGGAAGGAGCTCCTACGAGCAGTACTTC.

This clonotype was observed a single time. The genes are TRBV20-1 and TRBJ2-1, with D hard to call. This CDR3 has 13 amino acids. Germline V gives CDR1 DFQATT, CDR2 SNEGSKA (reference sequence). Trimming took off 3 bases at V and 13 bases at J, with 19 bases between the two ends. CDR3 DNA sequence: TGCAGTGCTAGGGGGATGCGCCCGACCGGACAGTTCTTC. This gives the protein CSARGMRPTGQFF.

The chain uses TRBV29-1 and TRBJ1-2; TRBD1 might be the D (5 bases). V was cut by 3 bases and J by 8 bases, with 10 bases left in between. Germline CDR1 is SQVTM and CDR2 is ANQGSEA. This CDR3 contains 11 residues. CDR3 nucleotide sequence: TGCAGCGTTGATCAGGGTGGAGGCTACACCTTC. Protein sequence: CSVDQGGGYTF.

The CDR3 DNA sequence: TGCGCCAGCAGCACGACAGGGGCTGGACAGCCCCAGCATTTT. Its protein product is CASSTTGAGQPQHF. The chain couples TRBV5-1 to TRBJ1-5; 8 bases align to TRBD1. From germline, CDR1 is SGHRS and CDR2 YFSETQ. The CDR3 length is 14 residues. V shed 4 bases and J 7 bases; nucleotides not matched to a gene: 7. The full variable domain, in which reference TRBV5-1 and TRBJ1-5 provide the parts outside the CDR3, is KAGVTQTPRYLIKTRGQQVTLSCSPISGHRSVSWYQQTPGQGLQFLFEYFSETQRNKGNFPGRFSGRQFSNSRSEMNVSTLELGDSALYLCASSTTGAGQPQHFGDGTRLSIL.

The V gene is TRBV9, the J gene TRBJ2-1, with 7 bases fitting TRBD2. V shed 4 bases and J 5 bases; nucleotides not matched to a gene: 9. The CDR3 runs 15 residues. The germline V gene encodes CDR1 SGDLS and CDR2 YYNGEE. The chain's CDR3 is CASSFGRGLDNEQFF. The CDR3 coding sequence is TGTGCCAGCAGCTTCGGGCGGGGGTTGGACAATGAGCAGTTCTTC.

The chain couples TRBV2 to TRBJ2-7; no clear D. Germline lookup yields CDR1 SNHLY and CDR2 FYNNEI. This CDR3 region has 11 residues. V lost 4 bases and J 5 bases, leaving 6 bases between the germline ends. The CDR3 nucleotides read TGTGCCAGCAGTGTATGGGACGAGCAGTACTTC. It is translated as CASSVWDEQYF.

The chain combines TRBV28 with TRBJ2-6; D not resolved. V was cut by 6 bases and J by 0 bases, with 9 bases left in between. CDR1 is MDHEN, CDR2 SYDVKM, per germline. The CDR3 spans 15 residues. CDR3 bases: TGTGCCAGCAGAGGAACAGTCTCTGGGGCCAACGTCCTGACTTTC. Its translation is CASRGTVSGANVLTF.

The V call is TRBV5-1, the J call TRBJ1-1; D remains ambiguous. Looked up from germline, CDR1 is SGHRS and CDR2 is YFSETQ. CDR3 length equals 14 residues. V was shortened by 4 bases and J by 0 bases, with 10 bases between the two germline ends. In DNA form, the CDR3 reads TGCGCCAGCAGCATAGGCAGTCTGAACACTGAAGCTTTCTTT. As protein: CASSIGSLNTEAFF.

The chain is built from TRBV20-1 and TRBJ2-5, with TRBD2 matching 10 bases. This CDR3 has 14 amino acids. Germline-derived CDR1 and CDR2 are DFQATT and SNEGSKA (reference sequence). With 6 bases clipped from V and 4 bases from J, the junction kept 8 bases outside the gene matches. CDR3 bases: TGCAGTGCCTTCAGCGGGGGGGCCGGAGAGACCCAGTACTTC. Protein: CSAFSGGAGETQYF.

The chain couples TRBV7-2 to TRBJ2-1; D is possibly TRBD2 (6 bases). This CDR3 spans 15 amino acids. Deletions cut 1 base from V and 7 bases from J, with 14 bases between. Germline assignment: CDR1 SGHTA and CDR2 FQGNSA. This CDR3 is CASSLEGRRENEQFF. The DNA for the CDR3 is TGTGCCAGCAGCTTAGAAGGGCGGAGGGAGAATGAGCAGTTCTTC.

The CDR3 DNA is TGCAGTGCTAGACCGGGACAGAATATCTATGGCTACACCTTC. This gives the protein CSARPGQNIYGYTF. V gene TRBV20-1 combines with J gene TRBJ1-2; 7 bases fit TRBD1. The V segment lost 2 bases and the J segment 4 bases; nucleotides outside the gene matches: 7. Germline V gene lookup returns CDR1 DFQATT and CDR2 SNEGSKA (reference sequence). This CDR3 is built from 14 residues.

This chain links TRBV10-3 with TRBJ2-2; the match to TRBD2 covers 11 bases. Trimming removed 4 bases from V and 4 bases from J; junction bases left unmatched: 5. Per germline, CDR1 ENHRY and CDR2 SYGVKD. CDR3 size: 16 residues. The CDR3 loop is CAISGPGLAATGELFF. Written as DNA, the CDR3 is TGTGCCATCAGTGGTCCGGGACTAGCGGCCACCGGGGAGCTGTTTTTT.

Here the CDR3 DNA reads TGTGCCACCAGCGGGAACGCAGGGAACAACTATGGCTACACCTTC. Translated, it gives CATSGNAGNNYGYTF. The chain has TRBV15 and TRBJ1-2; possible D gene TRBD1, 5 bases. Germline loops: CDR1 LNHNV, CDR2 YYDKDF (reference sequence). V gave up 5 bases and J gave up 2 bases, with 15 bases separating them. The CDR3 spans 15 residues.